The sequence of this T cell receptor (beta chain) was determined in a study of beta chain features in type 1 diabetes. Study summary: All samples together contributed 100 million to 120 million sorted cells for examination.

Of the isolated RNA, all was reverse transcribed, and so the sequenced material was expressed TCRB transcripts. Read counts averaged roughly 3.5 million for samples of naive, central memory and regulatory T cells. Method: immunoSEQ multiplex PCR; TCRdb's copy keeps in-frame clones and lacks some. The table includes some 500,000 clones, roughly an eighth detected once. Blood was collected once per donor into heparin, averaging around 120 mL. CD4+ naive, central memory, regulatory and stem cell-like memory subsets were isolated by sorting on CD45RO/CCR7/CD25/CD127/CD95/CD27. The table lists this clone with a few counts. Sequences were obtained from naive CD4+ T cells from blood. This clonotype was obtained from a woman aged 18-29 years in good health.

CDR3 residues: CASSPTGGDTQYF. The CDR3, as DNA: TGCGCCAGCAGCCCCACCGGGGGGGATACGCAGTATTTT. The chain is built from TRBV5-1 and TRBJ2-3; TRBD2 aligns across 7 bases. There are 13 residues in the CDR3. Germline V lookup: CDR1 SGHRS, CDR2 YFSETQ. J lost 6 bases, V lost 4 bases, and 5 bases had no gene match.